These 5 T cell receptor beta chains originate from one sample sequenced in a study of blood T cell repertoires in COVID-19. Sequencing was performed with immunoSEQ multiplex PCR; in TCRdb, only in-frame clones are kept and a portion is missing. The sample yields some 150,000 clones, roughly four fifths seen once. The sample comprised peripheral blood. Receptors originate from an older woman with acute or convalescent COVID-19.

The chain couples TRBV24-1 to TRBJ1-5; weak D call: TRBD1 (6 bases). Germline values: CDR1 KGHDR, CDR2 SFDVKD. This CDR3 has 12 residues. V was trimmed by 7 bases and J by 11 bases, leaving 14 bases between them. The CDR3 region is CATSGGGAAQHF. For the CDR3, the DNA is TGTGCCACCAGCGGAGGGGGGGCGGCCCAGCATTTT.

J is TRBJ2-3 and V is TRBV18; D not resolved. V was pared by 4 bases and J by 4 bases, with 3 bases between. CDR1 and CDR2 from the germline V gene are KGHSH and LQKENI. The CDR3 spans 11 residues. The CDR3 DNA reads as TGTGCCAGCTCACGCGCAGATACGCAGTATTTT. Translated: CASSRADTQYF.

The chain couples TRBV3-1 (or the pseudogene TRBV3-2) to TRBJ1-6; 8 bases match TRBD1. The ends lost 6 bases at V and 4 bases at J; junction bases unmatched: 8. Germline values: CDR1 LGHDT, CDR2 YNNKEL (reference sequence). This CDR3 is built from 16 residues. The CDR3: CASRGTGGRYNSPLHF. The CDR3 region has the DNA TGTGCCAGCAGGGGAACAGGGGGAAGATATAATTCACCCCTCCACTTT.

The rearrangement uses TRBV2 and TRBJ2-7, with D perhaps matching TRBD1 (6 bases). The germline V gene has CDR1 SNHLY and CDR2 FYNNEI. This CDR3 has 13 residues. The V gene lost 5 bases and the J gene lost 6 bases, with 14 bases spanning the gap. The CDR3 here is CASSPEDRGEQYV. CDR3 coding DNA: TGTGCCAGCAGTCCCGAGGACAGAGGCGAGCAGTACGTC.

V is TRBV18 and J is TRBJ2-7, with 8 bases identical to TRBD1. This CDR3 is 16 amino acids long. Per germline, CDR1 KGHSH and CDR2 LQKENI. V lost 2 bases, J lost 2 bases, and 8 bases stayed unmatched. The DNA of the CDR3 is TGTGCCAGCTCACCAACGCCAGGGGGCCTACCCTACGAGCAGTACTTC. Amino acids: CASSPTPGGLPYEQYF.